This T cell receptor (beta chain) was obtained from a study of T cell responses to AZD1222 COVID-19 vaccine. Data came from immunoSEQ multiplex PCR; TCRdb stores just in-frame clones and leaves some out. The sample yields under 130,000 clones, just under 95% seen once. CDR1 and CDR2 from the germline V gene are SGHNT and YENEEA. V was shortened by 2 bases and J by 9 bases, with 5 bases between the two germline ends. The CDR3 extends over 11 amino acids. The chain combines TRBV11-3 with TRBJ2-1; the D is unclear. This clonotype was obtained from an adult in good health. Sequencing was performed on peripheral blood, taken on day 0 of AZD1222 vaccination. The CDR3 bases are TGTGCCAGCAGCTTACAGAGTGAGCAGTTCTTC. This codes for CASSLQSEQFF. The full variable domain, rest sourced from reference TRBV11-3 and TRBJ2-1, is EAGVVQSPRYKIIEKKQPVAFWCNPISGHNTLYWYLQNLGQGPELLIRYENEEAVDDSQLPKDRFSAERLKGVDSTLKIQPAELGDSAVYLCASSLQSEQFFGPGTRLTVL.